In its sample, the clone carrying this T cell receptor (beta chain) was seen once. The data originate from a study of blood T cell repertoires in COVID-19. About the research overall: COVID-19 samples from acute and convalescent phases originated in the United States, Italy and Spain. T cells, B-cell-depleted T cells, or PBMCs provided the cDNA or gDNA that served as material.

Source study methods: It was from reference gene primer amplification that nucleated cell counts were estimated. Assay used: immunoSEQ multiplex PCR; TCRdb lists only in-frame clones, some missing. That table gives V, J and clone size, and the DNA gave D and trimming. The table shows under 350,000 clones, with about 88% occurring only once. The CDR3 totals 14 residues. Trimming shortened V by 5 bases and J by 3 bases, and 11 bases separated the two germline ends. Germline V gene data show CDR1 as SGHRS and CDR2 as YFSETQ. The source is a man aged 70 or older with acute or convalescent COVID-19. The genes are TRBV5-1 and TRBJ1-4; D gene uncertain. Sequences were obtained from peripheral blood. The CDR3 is CASSAGSPNEKLFF. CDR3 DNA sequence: TGCGCCAGCAGTGCGGGTTCGCCTAATGAAAAACTGTTTTTT.